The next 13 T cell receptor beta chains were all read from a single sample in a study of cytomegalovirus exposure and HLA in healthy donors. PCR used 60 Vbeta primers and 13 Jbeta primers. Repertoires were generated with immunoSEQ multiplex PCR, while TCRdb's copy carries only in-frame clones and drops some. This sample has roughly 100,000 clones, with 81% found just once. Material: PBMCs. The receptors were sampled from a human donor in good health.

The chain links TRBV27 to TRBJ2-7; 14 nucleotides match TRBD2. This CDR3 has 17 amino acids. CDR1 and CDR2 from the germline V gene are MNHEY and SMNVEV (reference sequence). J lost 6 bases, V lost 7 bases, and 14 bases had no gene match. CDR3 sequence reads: CASTPRGLAGVFPEQYF. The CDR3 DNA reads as TGTGCCAGCACTCCTAGGGGACTAGCGGGAGTGTTTCCCGAGCAGTACTTC.

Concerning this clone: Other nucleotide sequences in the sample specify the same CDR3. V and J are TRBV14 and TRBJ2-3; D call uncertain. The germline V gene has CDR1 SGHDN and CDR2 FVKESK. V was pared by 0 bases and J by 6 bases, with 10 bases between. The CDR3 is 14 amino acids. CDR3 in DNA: TGTGCCAGCAGCCAAGATCCAGGTCTGGATACGCAGTATTTT. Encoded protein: CASSQDPGLDTQYF.

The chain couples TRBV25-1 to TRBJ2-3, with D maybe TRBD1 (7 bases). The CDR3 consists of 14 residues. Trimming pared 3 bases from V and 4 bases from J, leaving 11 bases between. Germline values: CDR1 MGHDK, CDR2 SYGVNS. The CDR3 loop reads CASSEARGADTQYF. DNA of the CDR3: TGTGCCAGCAGTGAGGCCAGGGGGGCAGATACGCAGTATTTT.

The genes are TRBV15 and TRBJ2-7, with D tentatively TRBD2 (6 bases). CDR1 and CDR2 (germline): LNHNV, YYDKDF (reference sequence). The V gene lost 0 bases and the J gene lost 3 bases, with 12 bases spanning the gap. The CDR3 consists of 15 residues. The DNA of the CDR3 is TGTGCCACCAGCAGAGATCTACTAGCCGACTACGAGCAGTACTTC. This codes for CATSRDLLADYEQYF. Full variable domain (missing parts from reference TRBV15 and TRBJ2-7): DAMVIQNPRYQVTQFGKPVTLSCSQTLNHNVMYWYQQKSSQAPKLLFHYYDKDFNNEADTPDNFQSRRPNTSFCFLDIRSPGLGDTAMYLCATSRDLLADYEQYFGPGTRLTVT.

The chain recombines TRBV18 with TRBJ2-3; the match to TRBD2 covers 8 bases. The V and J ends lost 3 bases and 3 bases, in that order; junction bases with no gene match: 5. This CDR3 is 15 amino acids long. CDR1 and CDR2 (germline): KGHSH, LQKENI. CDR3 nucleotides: TGTGCCAGCTCACCCGCGGGGGGTCTTACAGATACGCAGTATTTT. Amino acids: CASSPAGGLTDTQYF.

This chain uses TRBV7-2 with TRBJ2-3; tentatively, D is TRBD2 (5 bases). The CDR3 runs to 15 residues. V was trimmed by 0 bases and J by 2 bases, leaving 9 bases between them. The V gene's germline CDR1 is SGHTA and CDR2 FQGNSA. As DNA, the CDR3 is TGTGCCAGCAGCTTAGCGGGGAGCAACACAGATACGCAGTATTTT. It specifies CASSLAGSNTDTQYF.

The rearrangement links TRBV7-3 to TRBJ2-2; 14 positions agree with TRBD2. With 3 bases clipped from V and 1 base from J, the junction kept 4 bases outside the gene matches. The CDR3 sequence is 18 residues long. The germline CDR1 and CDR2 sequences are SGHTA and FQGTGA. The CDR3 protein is CASSFGGLAGVNTGELFF. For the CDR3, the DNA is TGTGCCAGCAGCTTCGGGGGACTAGCGGGAGTGAACACCGGGGAGCTGTTTTTT.

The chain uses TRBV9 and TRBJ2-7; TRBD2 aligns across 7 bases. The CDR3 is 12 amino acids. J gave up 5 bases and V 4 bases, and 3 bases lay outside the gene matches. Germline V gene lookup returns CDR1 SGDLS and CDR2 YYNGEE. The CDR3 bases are TGTGCCAGCAGCCCCACTAGCGACGAGCAGTACTTC. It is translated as CASSPTSDEQYF.

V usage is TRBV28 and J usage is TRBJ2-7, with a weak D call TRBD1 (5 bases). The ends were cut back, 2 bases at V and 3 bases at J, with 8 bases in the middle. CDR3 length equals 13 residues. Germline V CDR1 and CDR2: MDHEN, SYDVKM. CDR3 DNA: TGTGCCAGCAGTTTACGACAGTACTACGAGCAGTACTTC. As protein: CASSLRQYYEQYF.

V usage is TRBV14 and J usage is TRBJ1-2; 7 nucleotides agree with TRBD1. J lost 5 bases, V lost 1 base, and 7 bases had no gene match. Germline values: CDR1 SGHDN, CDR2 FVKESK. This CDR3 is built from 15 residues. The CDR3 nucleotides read TGTGCCAGCAGCCAAGGCGGGGCAGGGGGTTATGGCTACACCTTC. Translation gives CASSQGGAGGYGYTF.

The CDR3 region is CASSQRQGPNYGYTF. CDR3 DNA sequence: TGTGCCAGCAGTCAGCGACAGGGGCCAAACTATGGCTACACCTTC. J is TRBJ1-2 and V is TRBV27; TRBD1 matches 8 bases. This CDR3 is 15 amino acids long. Germline V gives CDR1 MNHEY, CDR2 SMNVEV (reference sequence). Trimming removed 5 bases from V and 2 bases from J; junction bases left unmatched: 7.

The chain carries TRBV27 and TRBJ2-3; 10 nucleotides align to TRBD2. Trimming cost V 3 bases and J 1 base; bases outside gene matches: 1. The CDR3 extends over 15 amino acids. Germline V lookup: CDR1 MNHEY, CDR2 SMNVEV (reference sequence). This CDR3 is CASSFLAGGTDTQYF. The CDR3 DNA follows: TGTGCCAGCAGTTTTCTAGCGGGGGGCACAGATACGCAGTATTTT.

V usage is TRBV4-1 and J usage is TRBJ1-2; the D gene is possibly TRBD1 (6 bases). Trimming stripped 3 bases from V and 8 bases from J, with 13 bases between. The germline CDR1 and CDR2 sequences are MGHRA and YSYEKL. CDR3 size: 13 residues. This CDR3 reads CASSQATGTGYTF. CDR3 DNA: TGCGCCAGCAGCCAGGCTACCGGGACAGGCTACACCTTC.